A single sample gave rise to the 11 T cell receptor beta chains below, sequenced in a study of OX40 agonist ivuxolimab in advanced cancers. TCRdb keeps only in-frame clones here, not all; method: immunoSEQ multiplex PCR. Here the sample spans 12,000 or so clones, under 80% being singletons. The material sequenced was CD4+ or CD8+ T cells sorted from blood, taken in a trial of the OX40 agonist ivuxolimab. The origin of the receptors is an adult with an advanced solid tumor such as melanoma, head and neck, liver or kidney cancer.

The rearrangement uses TRBV11-2 and TRBJ2-3, with TRBD2 as a possible D gene (5 bases). V was cut by 6 bases and J by 5 bases, with 9 bases left in between. There are 12 residues in the CDR3. From germline, CDR1 is SGHAT and CDR2 FQNNGV. The CDR3 region has the DNA TGTGCCAGCAGTTTGGGGAGAGATACGCAGTATTTT. This translates into CASSLGRDTQYF.

Concerning this clone itself: The sample has other DNA sequences that encode this CDR3 too. V usage is TRBV9 and J usage is TRBJ2-2; no firm D call. This CDR3 contains 14 residues. Germline-derived CDR1 and CDR2 are SGDLS and YYNGEE. The V and J ends lost 1 base and 1 base respectively, with 5 bases between them. The CDR3 spells CASSVSRNTGELFF. The CDR3, as DNA: TGTGCCAGCAGCGTATCCCGGAACACCGGGGAGCTGTTTTTT. The full variable domain, with the rest looked up from reference TRBV9 and TRBJ2-2, is DSGVTQTPKHLITATGQRVTLRCSPRSGDLSVYWYQQSLDQGLQFLIQYYNGEERAKGNILERFSAQQFPDLHSELNLSSLELGDSALYFCASSVSRNTGELFFGEGSRLTVL.

The rearrangement joins TRBV28 to TRBJ1-4; D not certain. Trimming cost V 7 bases and J 4 bases, with 13 bases left between them. The CDR3 covers 14 residues. Germline-derived CDR1 and CDR2 are MDHEN and SYDVKM. CDR3 in DNA: TGTGCCAGCACCCTTCATAACGTTAATGAAAAACTGTTTTTT. Amino acids: CASTLHNVNEKLFF. Full variable domain (outside the CDR3, taken from reference TRBV28 and TRBJ1-4): DVKVTQSSRYLVKRTGEKVFLECVQDMDHENMFWYRQDPGLGLRLIYFSYDVKMKEKGDIPEGYSVSREKKERFSLILESASTNQTSMYLCASTLHNVNEKLFFGSGTQLSVL.

The V gene is TRBV19, the J gene TRBJ1-2; D is undetermined. Germline V gives CDR1 LNHDA, CDR2 SQIVND (reference sequence). The CDR3 runs 14 residues. V lost 1 base to trimming and J lost 0 bases, with 6 bases between them. The CDR3 region has the DNA TGTGCCAGTAGTATAGTTCCGCCTAACTATGGCTACACCTTC. Translating it yields CASSIVPPNYGYTF.

On this clone itself: At one boundary the junction diverges from the germline segment, which might be a read error. V and J are TRBV6-1 and TRBJ2-3; 12 bases are a match to TRBD2. CDR1 and CDR2 from the germline V gene are MNHNS and SASEGT. The CDR3 consists of 17 residues. The CDR3: CASSQATSGGYTDTQYF. Written as DNA, the CDR3 is TGTGCCAGCAGTCAAGCGACTAGCGGGGGTTACACAGATACGCAGTATTTT.

A few counts support this clone. The rearrangement joins TRBV4-1 to TRBJ1-2; TRBD1 aligns across 7 bases. The germline V gene has CDR1 MGHRA and CDR2 YSYEKL. The CDR3 runs 14 residues. The V segment lost 1 base and the J segment 8 bases; nucleotides outside the gene matches: 7. CDR3 DNA: TGCGCCAGCAGCCAAGTGGAAGGGGGCGAGGGCTACACCTTC. Residues: CASSQVEGGEGYTF.

This sequence joins TRBV28 and TRBJ1-2; 8 bases map to TRBD1. Germline values: CDR1 MDHEN, CDR2 SYDVKM. The trim removed 2 bases at V and 8 bases at J, leaving 16 bases unmatched. The CDR3 loop spans 17 amino acids. CDR3 in DNA: TGTGCCAGCAGTTTACTAGCAGGTCCCGGACAGGGCCTAGGCTACACCTTC. Its translation: CASSLLAGPGQGLGYTF.

This clone came up a few times. The chain employs TRBV9 and TRBJ2-1; D is uncertain. The V gene's germline CDR1 is SGDLS and CDR2 YYNGEE. Between the trimmed V and J ends, which lost 4 bases and 5 bases, there was a span of 7 bases. This CDR3 contains 12 residues. DNA for the CDR3: TGTGCCAGCAGCCCTTATGACAATGAGCAGTTCTTC. Translating gives CASSPYDNEQFF.

This clone came up once. This chain joins TRBV7-4 and TRBJ2-7; 8 nucleotides match TRBD2. The CDR3 is made up of 15 amino acids. CDR1 SGHVT and CDR2 SQSDAQ come from the germline V gene. After removal of 2 bases from V and 1 base from J, the junction contained 4 bases not matched to a gene. The CDR3 coding sequence is TGTGCCAGCAGCTTATGGTCGGGAGGGTCCTACGAGCAGTACTTC. Translation gives CASSLWSGGSYEQYF.

This clone was counted once. This chain uses TRBV6-5 with TRBJ2-2; the D gene is possibly TRBD2 (6 bases). Trimming pared 6 bases from V and 4 bases from J, leaving 15 bases between. The length of the CDR3 is 15 residues. Germline values: CDR1 MNHEY, CDR2 SVGAGI. This CDR3 reads CASSRAAGLTGELFF. CDR3 DNA sequence: TGTGCCAGCAGCCGGGCGGCGGGGCTCACCGGGGAGCTGTTTTTT.

The rearrangement links TRBV2 to TRBJ1-2; TRBD1 agrees at 9 bases. The V gene end was trimmed by 6 bases and the J gene end by 8 bases; junction bases not matched to a gene: 7. Germline CDR1 and CDR2: SNHLY and FYNNEI. The CDR3 is made up of 13 amino acids. In nucleotides, the CDR3 is TGTGCCAGCAGGGCGACAGGGGGAGACGGCTACACCTTC. Protein product: CASRATGGDGYTF.